This T cell receptor (beta chain) was retrieved from a study of T cell changes during pregnancy in multiple sclerosis. The CDR3 covers 15 residues. Germline V gene lookup returns CDR1 MNHEY and CDR2 SVGAGI. J was trimmed by 2 bases and V by 6 bases; bases with no gene match: 7. Method: immunoSEQ multiplex PCR; TCRdb's copy keeps in-frame clones and lacks some. Counted here are approximately 34,000 clones, 75% to 90% occurring once; the ten biggest clones make up 4.5% to 5.5%. The specimen comprised CD8+ T cells from peripheral blood mononuclear cells, sampled after pregnancy. J is TRBJ2-5 and V is TRBV6-5; 9 bases are shared with TRBD1. The clonotype comes from a female donor with multiple sclerosis, enrolled in a pregnancy study. The CDR3 nucleotides are TGTGCCAGCAGCTCCGGGACAGGGAGTCAAGAGACCCAGTACTTC. It is translated as CASSSGTGSQETQYF.